This TCR beta chain was observed in a study of early T cells in non-severe SARS-CoV-2 infection. This clonotype was counted ten times or more. TCRdb redid the calling of the 5' RACE reads with MiXCR, one entry per CDR3 protein. This sample has about 30,000 distinct CDR3 sequences, with 3.5% to 4.5% found just once. The sequenced sample consisted of whole blood. This receptor was taken from an adult who was a healthcare worker with PCR-confirmed SARS-CoV-2 infection or an uninfected control (not recorded which).

The CDR3 protein is CSARDEARTAKNIQYF. The CDR3 nucleotides read TGCAGTGCTAGAGATGAGGCTAGGACAGCCAAAAACATTCAGTACTTC. The chain recombines TRBV20-1 with TRBJ2-4; D uncertain. Germline lookup yields CDR1 DFQATT and CDR2 SNEGSKA (reference sequence). Trimming removed 0 bases at V and 0 bases at J, with 12 bases between. This CDR3 spans 16 amino acids.